This TCR beta chain was obtained from a study of shared clonotypes between healthy human individuals. Findings and caveats of the study: Naive CD4 clonotypes were shared across several donors at roughly 4.6%.

Notes on this clone: What it recognizes is unknown.

Recent vaccinations or acute infections were absent in the healthy HIV-negative adult donors. There are 15 residues in the CDR3. The V gene lost 4 bases and the J gene lost 3 bases, with 14 bases spanning the gap. Germline CDR1 reads SGHRS; CDR2 reads YFSETQ. The table came from immunoSEQ multiplex PCR; TCRdb's copy has only in-frame clones and leaves some out. Among more than 2,000,000 clones listed, more than 85% were seen once. The rearrangement joins TRBV5-1 to TRBJ2-1; D is perhaps TRBD2 (5 bases). The clonotype comes from a man between 18 and 35 years old in good health. Some clones in this sample may be carry-over from other donors' samples. Specimen: naive CD4+ T cells from PBMCs. Subset specified: CD45RA+ positively selected. The DNA of the CDR3 is TGCGCCAGCAGCCGACTATCGTCAAACTACAATGAGCAGTTCTTC. It specifies CASSRLSSNYNEQFF.